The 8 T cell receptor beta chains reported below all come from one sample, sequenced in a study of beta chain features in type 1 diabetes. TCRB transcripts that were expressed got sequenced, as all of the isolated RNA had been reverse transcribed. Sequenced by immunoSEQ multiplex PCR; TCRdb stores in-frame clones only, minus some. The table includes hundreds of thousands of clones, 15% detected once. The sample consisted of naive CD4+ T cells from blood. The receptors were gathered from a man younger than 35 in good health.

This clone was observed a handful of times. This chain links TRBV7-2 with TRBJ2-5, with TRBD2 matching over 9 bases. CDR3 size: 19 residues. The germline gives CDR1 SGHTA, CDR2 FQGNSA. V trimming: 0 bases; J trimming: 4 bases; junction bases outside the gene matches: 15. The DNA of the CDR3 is TGTGCCAGCAGCTTAGCCCGAGGCGGGCTAGCGGGATGGGGAGAGACCCAGTACTTC. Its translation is CASSLARGGLAGWGETQYF.

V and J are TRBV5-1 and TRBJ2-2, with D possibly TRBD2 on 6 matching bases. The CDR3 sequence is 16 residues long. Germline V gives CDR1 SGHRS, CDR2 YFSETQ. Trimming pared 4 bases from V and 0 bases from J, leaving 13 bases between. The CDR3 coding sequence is TGCGCCAGCAGCCCCGGACGGACTACGAACACCGGGGAGCTGTTTTTT. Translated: CASSPGRTTNTGELFF.

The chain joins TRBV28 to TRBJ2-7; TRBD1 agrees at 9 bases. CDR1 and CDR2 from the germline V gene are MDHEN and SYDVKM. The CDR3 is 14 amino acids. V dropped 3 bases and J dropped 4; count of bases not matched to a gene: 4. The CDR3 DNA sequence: TGTGCCAGCAGTTTGGACAGGGGAAGGTACGAGCAGTACTTC. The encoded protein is CASSLDRGRYEQYF.

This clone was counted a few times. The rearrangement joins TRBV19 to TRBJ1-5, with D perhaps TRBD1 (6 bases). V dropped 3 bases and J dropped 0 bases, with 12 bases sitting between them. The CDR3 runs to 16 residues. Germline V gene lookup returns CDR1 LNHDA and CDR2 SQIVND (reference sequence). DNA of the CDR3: TGTGCCAGTAGTATTAGGACAGACTATAGCAATCAGCCCCAGCATTTT. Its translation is CASSIRTDYSNQPQHF.

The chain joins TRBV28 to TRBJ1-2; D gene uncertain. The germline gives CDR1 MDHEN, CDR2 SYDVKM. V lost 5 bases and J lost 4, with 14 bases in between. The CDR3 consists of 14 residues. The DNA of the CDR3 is TGTGCCAGCAGTAGACCTCCGCTGACCTATGGCTACACCTTC. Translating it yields CASSRPPLTYGYTF.

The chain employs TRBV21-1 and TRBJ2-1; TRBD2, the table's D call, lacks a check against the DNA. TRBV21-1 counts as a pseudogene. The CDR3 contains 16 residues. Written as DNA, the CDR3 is TGTGCCAGCAGCAAACTCCCGTGCGGGGGAGGGAGTGAGCAGTTCTTC. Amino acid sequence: CASSKLPCGGGSEQFF.

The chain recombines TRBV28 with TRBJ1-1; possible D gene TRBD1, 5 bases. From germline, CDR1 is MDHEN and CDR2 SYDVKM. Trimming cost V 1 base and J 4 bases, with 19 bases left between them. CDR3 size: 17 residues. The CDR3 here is CASSLSPGTAAITEAFF. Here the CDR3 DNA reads TGTGCCAGCAGTTTATCCCCTGGGACGGCTGCGATCACTGAAGCTTTCTTT. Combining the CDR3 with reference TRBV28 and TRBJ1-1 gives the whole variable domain DVKVTQSSRYLVKRTGEKVFLECVQDMDHENMFWYRQDPGLGLRLIYFSYDVKMKEKGDIPEGYSVSREKKERFSLILESASTNQTSMYLCASSLSPGTAAITEAFFGQGTRLTVV.

The CDR3 DNA follows: TGTGCCAGCGGAACAGGGGGCGCATGGAATGAGCAGTTCTTC. Translated: CASGTGGAWNEQFF. The chain uses TRBV7-9 and TRBJ2-1; TRBD1 matches 9 bases. Trimming cost V 8 bases and J 7 bases; bases outside gene matches: 9. Germline-derived CDR1 and CDR2 are SEHNR and FQNEAQ (reference sequence). This CDR3 spans 14 amino acids.